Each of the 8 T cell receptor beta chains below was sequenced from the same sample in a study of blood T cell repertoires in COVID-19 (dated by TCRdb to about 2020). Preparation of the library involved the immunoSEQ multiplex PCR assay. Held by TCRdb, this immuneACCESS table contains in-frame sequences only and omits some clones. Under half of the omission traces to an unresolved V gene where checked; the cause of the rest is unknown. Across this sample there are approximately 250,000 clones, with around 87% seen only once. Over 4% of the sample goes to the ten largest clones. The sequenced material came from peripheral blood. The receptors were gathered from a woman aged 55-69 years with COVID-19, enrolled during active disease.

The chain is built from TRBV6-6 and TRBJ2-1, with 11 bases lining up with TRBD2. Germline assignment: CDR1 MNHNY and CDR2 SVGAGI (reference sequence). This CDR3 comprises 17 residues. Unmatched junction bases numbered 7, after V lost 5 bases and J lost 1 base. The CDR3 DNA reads TGTGCCAGCAGTCCCCCGCTAGCGGGAGGTTCCTACAATGAGCAGTTCTTC. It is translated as CASSPPLAGGSYNEQFF.

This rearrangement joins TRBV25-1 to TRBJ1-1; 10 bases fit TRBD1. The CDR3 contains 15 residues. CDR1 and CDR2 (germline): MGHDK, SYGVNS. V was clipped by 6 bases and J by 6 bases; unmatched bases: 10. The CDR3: CASSPGQGYHSEAFF. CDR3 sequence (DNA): TGTGCCAGCAGCCCGGGACAGGGGTATCACTCTGAAGCTTTCTTT.

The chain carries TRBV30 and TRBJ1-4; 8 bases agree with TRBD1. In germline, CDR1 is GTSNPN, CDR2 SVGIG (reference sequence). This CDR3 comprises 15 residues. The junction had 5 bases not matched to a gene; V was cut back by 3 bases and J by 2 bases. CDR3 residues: CAWSRRDRTNEKLFF. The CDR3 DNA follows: TGTGCCTGGAGCCGACGGGACAGGACTAATGAAAAACTGTTTTTT.

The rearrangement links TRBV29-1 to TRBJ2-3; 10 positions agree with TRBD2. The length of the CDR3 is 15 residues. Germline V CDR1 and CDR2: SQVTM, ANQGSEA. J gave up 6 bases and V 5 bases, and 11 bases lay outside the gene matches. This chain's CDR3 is CSVKLAGGLRDTQYF. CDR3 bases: TGCAGCGTTAAATTAGCGGGAGGCCTCCGGGATACGCAGTATTTT.

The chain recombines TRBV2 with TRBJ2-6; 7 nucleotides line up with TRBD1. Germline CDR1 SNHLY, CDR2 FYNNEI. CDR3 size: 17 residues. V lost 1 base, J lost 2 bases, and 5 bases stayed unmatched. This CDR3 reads CASSEDRDRTGANVLTF. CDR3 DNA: TGTGCCAGCAGTGAAGATCGGGACAGAACTGGGGCCAACGTCCTGACTTTC.

CDR3 DNA: TGTGCCAGCAGCTCAGGATATAGCAATCAGCCCCAGCATTTT. Its protein product is CASSSGYSNQPQHF. This chain connects TRBV9 to TRBJ1-5; D is unclear. This CDR3 spans 14 amino acids. CDR1 is SGDLS, CDR2 YYNGEE, per germline. V was clipped by 4 bases and J by 0 bases, with 8 bases between them.

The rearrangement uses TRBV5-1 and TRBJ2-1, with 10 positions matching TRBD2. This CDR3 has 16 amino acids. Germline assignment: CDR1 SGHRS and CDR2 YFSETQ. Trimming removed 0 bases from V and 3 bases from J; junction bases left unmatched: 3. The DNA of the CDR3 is TGCGCCAGCAGCTTGGCCCGGACTAGCGGCTACAATGAGCAGTTCTTC. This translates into CASSLARTSGYNEQFF.

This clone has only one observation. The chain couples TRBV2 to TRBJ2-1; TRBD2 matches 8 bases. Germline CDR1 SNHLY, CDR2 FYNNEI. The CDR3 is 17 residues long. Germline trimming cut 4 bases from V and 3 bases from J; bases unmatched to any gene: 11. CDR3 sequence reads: CASSGLGEREFYNEQFF. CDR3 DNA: TGTGCCAGCAGTGGGTTAGGGGAGCGGGAGTTCTACAATGAGCAGTTCTTC.